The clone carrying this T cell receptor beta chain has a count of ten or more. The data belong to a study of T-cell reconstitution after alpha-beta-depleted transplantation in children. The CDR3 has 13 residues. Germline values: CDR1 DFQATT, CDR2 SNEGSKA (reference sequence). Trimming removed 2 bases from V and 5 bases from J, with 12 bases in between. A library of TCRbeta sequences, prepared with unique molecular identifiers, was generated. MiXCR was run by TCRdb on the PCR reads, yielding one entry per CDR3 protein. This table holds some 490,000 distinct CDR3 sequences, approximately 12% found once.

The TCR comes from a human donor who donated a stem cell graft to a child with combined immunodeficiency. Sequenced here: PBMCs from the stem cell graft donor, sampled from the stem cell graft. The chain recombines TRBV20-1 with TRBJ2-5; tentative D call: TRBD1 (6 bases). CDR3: CSARPQGSETQYF. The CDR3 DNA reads TGCAGTGCTAGACCACAGGGATCGGAGACCCAGTACTTC.